This TCR beta chain was sequenced for a study of tumor and adjacent non-tumor tissue in lung cancer. The library came from three nested PCR rounds adapted from ARM-PCR protocols. TCRdb passed the multiplex PCR reads through MiXCR, listing each CDR3 protein once. The sample has 60,000 to 70,000 distinct CDR3 sequences, roughly three quarters seen once. CDR3 size: 13 residues. Unmatched junction bases numbered 3, after V lost 5 bases and J lost 5 bases. CDR1 and CDR2 (germline): SGHAT, FQNNGV. No cell sorting was done before RNA was extracted from the tissue. More than 3 cm separated this lung sample from the edge of the tumor. As to this clonotype: A read error may explain this, as a much larger clone is one base away.

Sequencing input: distant non-tumor lung tissue. This TCR derives from a man aged 60-69 years with non-small cell lung cancer. The chain has TRBV11-2 and TRBJ2-1; 7 bases agree with TRBD2. The CDR3 DNA sequence: TGTGCCAGCAGCCCCGGACTAGACAATGAGCAGTTCTTC. Residues: CASSPGLDNEQFF.